This passage covers 24 T cell receptor beta chains from one sample sequenced in a study of cytomegalovirus exposure and HLA in healthy donors. 60 Vbeta and 13 Jbeta primers were used in PCR. Sequencing used immunoSEQ multiplex PCR; TCRdb keeps in-frame clones, though not all of them. This sample has about 270,000 clones; around 65% occur once, and the top ten carry under 2.5%. Sequenced material: PBMCs. Receptors were obtained from a female donor in good health and CMV-seronegative.

This clone was picked up a small number of times. The V gene is TRBV5-1, the J gene TRBJ1-5; 9 positions agree with TRBD1. This CDR3 has 16 amino acids. V gave up 3 bases and J gave up 5 bases; unmatched junction bases: 9. Germline assignment: CDR1 SGHRS and CDR2 YFSETQ. CDR3 region: CASSYRDREFDQPQHF. CDR3 sequence (DNA): TGCGCCAGCAGCTACCGGGACAGGGAGTTCGATCAGCCCCAGCATTTT.

The chain is built from TRBV5-1 and TRBJ2-7; no clear D. The ends were cut back, 4 bases at V and 4 bases at J, with 9 bases in the middle. This CDR3 is 12 amino acids long. CDR1 is SGHRS, CDR2 YFSETQ, per germline. CDR3 bases: TGCGCCAGCAGCCCCTCCACTTACGAGCAGTACTTC. Amino acid sequence: CASSPSTYEQYF. The complete variable domain, with remaining parts taken from reference TRBV5-1 and TRBJ2-7, reads KAGVTQTPRYLIKTRGQQVTLSCSPISGHRSVSWYQQTPGQGLQFLFEYFSETQRNKGNFPGRFSGRQFSNSRSEMNVSTLELGDSALYLCASSPSTYEQYFGPGTRLTVT.

The chain combines TRBV10-1 with TRBJ2-3; 12 nucleotides line up with TRBD1. The CDR3 totals 18 residues. The germline V gene has CDR1 WNHNN and CDR2 SYGVQD (reference sequence). V dropped 9 bases and J dropped 8; count of bases not matched to a gene: 21. The CDR3 reads CARGTGGQRTSREGTQYF. The CDR3 coding sequence is TGCGCCAGGGGGACAGGGGGCCAAAGGACTTCTAGAGAGGGTACGCAGTATTTT.

J is TRBJ2-2 and V is TRBV7-8; 8 bases are shared with TRBD1. V shed 1 base, J shed 7 bases, and the junction held 8 bases outside the gene matches. This CDR3 is built from 16 residues. The V gene's germline CDR1 is SGHVS and CDR2 FQNEAQ. The CDR3 region has the DNA TGTGCCAGCAGCTTAGAAGGCAGGGGGCCGGGCGGGGAGCTGTTTTTT. Amino acid sequence: CASSLEGRGPGGELFF. The whole variable domain, filled in from reference TRBV7-8 and TRBJ2-2, reads GAGVSQSPRYKVAKRGQDVALRCDPISGHVSLFWYQQALGQGPEFLTYFQNEAQLDKSGLPSDRFFAERPEGSVSTLKIQRTQQEDSAVYLCASSLEGRGPGGELFFGEGSRLTVL.

CDR3 sequence reads: CASSPGTGGVEQYF. In DNA form, the CDR3 reads TGCGCCAGCAGCCCCGGGACAGGGGGCGTCGAGCAGTACTTC. The rearrangement joins TRBV4-1 to TRBJ2-7, with 12 bases identical to TRBD1. CDR1 and CDR2 (germline): MGHRA, YSYEKL. This CDR3 is built from 14 residues. With V trimmed by 4 bases and J by 6 bases, 4 bases remained unmatched.

J is TRBJ2-5 and V is TRBV13; 8 positions agree with TRBD2. With the DNA end fitting TRBJ2-7 better, the J assignment may be wrong. Germline V gives CDR1 PRHDT, CDR2 FYEKMQ (reference sequence). The CDR3 is 16 residues long. CDR3 residues: CASSFTSGTSSAEQYF. CDR3 DNA sequence: TGTGCCAGCAGCTTTACCTCAGGGACTAGTTCGGCCGAGCAGTACTTC.

The chain uses TRBV5-1 and TRBJ2-1; D possibly corresponds to TRBD2 (5 bases). This CDR3 region has 14 residues. Germline lookup yields CDR1 SGHRS and CDR2 YFSETQ. V shed 1 base and J shed 1 base, with 6 bases lying between them. CDR3 sequence: CASSLPGSYNEQFF. The CDR3 nucleotides are TGCGCCAGCAGCTTGCCGGGATCCTACAATGAGCAGTTCTTC.

This clone was detected a few times. V and J are TRBV6-6 and TRBJ1-2; D may be TRBD1 (5 bases). This CDR3 has 14 amino acids. V was clipped by 2 bases and J by 2 bases, with 9 bases between them. The germline CDR1 and CDR2 sequences are MNHNY and SVGAGI (reference sequence). In DNA, the CDR3 is TGTGCCAGCAGTTACCCGACAGAGAACTATGGCTACACCTTC. Its translation is CASSYPTENYGYTF.

The V gene is TRBV28, the J gene TRBJ2-3; D possibly corresponds to TRBD2 (5 bases). V lost 2 bases to trimming and J lost 5 bases, with 14 bases between them. CDR3 length: 15 residues. Looked up from germline, CDR1 is MDHEN and CDR2 is SYDVKM. This CDR3 reads CASSLEGLTLDTQYF. The CDR3 DNA follows: TGTGCCAGCAGTTTAGAGGGATTAACGTTAGATACGCAGTATTTT.

The chain has TRBV27 and TRBJ2-1; TRBD1 aligns across 7 bases. Germline V gene lookup returns CDR1 MNHEY and CDR2 SMNVEV (reference sequence). The V gene end was trimmed by 5 bases and the J gene end by 8 bases; junction bases not matched to a gene: 6. This CDR3 spans 13 amino acids. CDR3 DNA: TGTGCCAGCAGTCCGACAGGGTTCGATGAGCAGTTCTTC. Amino acid sequence: CASSPTGFDEQFF.

The V call is TRBV27, the J call TRBJ1-1; 8 bases align to TRBD1. The CDR3 covers 16 residues. The germline V gene encodes CDR1 MNHEY and CDR2 SMNVEV (reference sequence). Trimming cost V 0 bases and J 2 bases; bases outside gene matches: 5. The CDR3 nucleotides read TGTGCCAGCAGTTTATCGGCAGGGGGCTTAAACACTGAAGCTTTCTTT. Protein product: CASSLSAGGLNTEAFF.

The rearrangement joins TRBV5-1 to TRBJ2-5, with 13 positions matching TRBD2. This CDR3 is 15 amino acids long. Trimming removed 2 bases from V and 3 bases from J; junction bases left unmatched: 1. CDR1 is SGHRS and CDR2 is YFSETQ in the germline V gene. The CDR3: CASSFGTSGKETQYF. CDR3 nucleotides: TGCGCCAGCAGCTTCGGGACTAGCGGGAAAGAGACCCAGTACTTC.

This chain links TRBV7-9 with TRBJ2-1; possible D gene TRBD2, 6 bases. The CDR3 sequence is 14 residues long. Trimming stripped 5 bases from V and 8 bases from J, with 16 bases between. Germline V CDR1 and CDR2: SEHNR, FQNEAQ (reference sequence). CDR3 sequence (DNA): TGTGCCAGCAGCCCGGGACTCCCTCGGGATGAGCAGTTCTTC. This encodes CASSPGLPRDEQFF.

The rearrangement uses TRBV4-2 and TRBJ2-4; 16 bases are a match to TRBD2. This CDR3 spans 20 amino acids. Trimming took 1 base from V and 2 from J; bases not matched to a gene: 8. Germline CDR1 is LGHNA and CDR2 is YNFKEQ. The CDR3 protein is CASSQVPGLAGGPTKNIQYF. Here the CDR3 DNA reads TGTGCCAGCAGCCAAGTTCCGGGACTAGCGGGAGGGCCTACCAAAAACATTCAGTACTTC.

The chain has TRBV4-1 and TRBJ1-2, with D uncertain. The CDR3 is made up of 14 amino acids. Germline V gene sequence: CDR1 MGHRA, CDR2 YSYEKL. V was clipped by 0 bases and J by 8 bases, with 13 bases between them. CDR3 in amino acids: CASSQESGVGGYTF. CDR3 DNA sequence: TGCGCCAGCAGCCAAGAATCCGGGGTAGGGGGCTACACCTTC.

This chain uses TRBV2 with TRBJ2-3; 13 nucleotides line up with TRBD2. CDR1 and CDR2 from the germline V gene are SNHLY and FYNNEI. The CDR3 has 18 amino acids. V lost 1 base, J lost 1 base, and 5 bases stayed unmatched. In nucleotides, the CDR3 is TGTGCCAGCAGTGAAGGGTACGGACTAGCGGGAGGCACAGATACGCAGTATTTT. Its protein is CASSEGYGLAGGTDTQYF.

The chain links TRBV10-3 to TRBJ2-1; 8 nucleotides match TRBD2. Germline-derived CDR1 and CDR2 are ENHRY and SYGVKD. J lost 6 bases, V lost 10 bases, and 5 bases had no gene match. The CDR3 loop spans 12 amino acids. The CDR3 region is CATGLEGNEQFF. The CDR3 bases are TGTGCCACGGGACTAGAAGGCAATGAGCAGTTCTTC.

The chain is built from TRBV2 and TRBJ2-2, with a possible D match to TRBD1 (5 bases). The CDR3 spans 15 residues. V was shortened by 8 bases and J by 2 bases, with 15 bases between the two germline ends. Germline CDR1 reads SNHLY; CDR2 reads FYNNEI. Here the CDR3 reads CASVQGLLNTGELFF. CDR3 nucleotide sequence: TGTGCCAGCGTCCAGGGCCTTTTAAACACCGGGGAGCTGTTTTTT.

This clone was counted between two and nine times. V gene TRBV5-4 combines with J gene TRBJ2-7, with 7 bases identical to TRBD2. The CDR3 spans 14 residues. The ends lost 4 bases at V and 0 bases at J; junction bases unmatched: 4. Germline CDR1 and CDR2: SGHNT and YYREEE (reference sequence). CDR3 loop: CASSRGESSYEQYF. The CDR3 DNA reads TGTGCCAGCAGCCGGGGGGAGAGCTCCTACGAGCAGTACTTC.

V is TRBV4-1 and J is TRBJ1-2; 12 nucleotides align to TRBD1. This CDR3 contains 17 residues. Trimming cost V 2 bases and J 5 bases; bases outside gene matches: 9. Germline V gene lookup returns CDR1 MGHRA and CDR2 YSYEKL. The CDR3 sequence is CASSQTGTGGSRYGYTF. CDR3 nucleotides: TGCGCCAGCAGCCAAACCGGGACAGGGGGCTCCAGGTATGGCTACACCTTC.

The J gene is TRBJ2-3, the V gene TRBV14, with 7 bases identical to TRBD1. V gave up 6 bases and J gave up 2 bases; unmatched junction bases: 8. Germline assignment: CDR1 SGHDN and CDR2 FVKESK. CDR3 size: 15 residues. The CDR3 protein is CASRKGAGPTDTQYF. The CDR3 DNA reads TGTGCCAGCAGGAAGGGGGCAGGCCCCACAGATACGCAGTATTTT. Full variable domain (remainder filled in from reference TRBV14 and TRBJ2-3): EAGVTQFPSHSVIEKGQTVTLRCDPISGHDNLYWYRRVMGKEIKFLLHFVKESKQDESGMPNNRFLAERTGGTYSTLKVQPAELEDSGVYFCASRKGAGPTDTQYFGPGTRLTVL.

The V and J genes are TRBV14 and TRBJ1-2, with 7 bases aligning to TRBD1. The J segment lost 3 bases and the V segment lost 3 bases, leaving 7 bases of the junction unmatched. The CDR3 runs to 15 residues. Germline CDR1 reads SGHDN; CDR2 reads FVKESK. The CDR3 region is CASSQGPGQHYGYTF. CDR3 DNA sequence: TGTGCCAGCAGCCAGGGCCCGGGACAGCACTATGGCTACACCTTC.

Concerning this clone itself: It is unclear where the CDR3 begins or ends on the DNA, so no DNA is shown, and the CDR3 is as TCRdb lists it. The chain links TRBV10-3 to TRBJ2-5; TRBD1, the table's D call, was not compared with the DNA. Germline V gene sequence: CDR1 ENHRY, CDR2 SYGVKD. The CDR3 is 14 residues long, ends included. CDR3 protein: CAISGQGFLETQYF.

The CDR3 region has the DNA TGTGCCAGCAGTCTAGCGGGAGGGCCTCGGGAGCAGTACTTC. Translating it yields CASSLAGGPREQYF. V gene TRBV2 combines with J gene TRBJ2-7; 12 nucleotides line up with TRBD2. The J segment lost 7 bases and the V segment lost 5 bases, leaving 6 bases of the junction unmatched. In germline, CDR1 is SNHLY, CDR2 FYNNEI. This CDR3 contains 14 residues.